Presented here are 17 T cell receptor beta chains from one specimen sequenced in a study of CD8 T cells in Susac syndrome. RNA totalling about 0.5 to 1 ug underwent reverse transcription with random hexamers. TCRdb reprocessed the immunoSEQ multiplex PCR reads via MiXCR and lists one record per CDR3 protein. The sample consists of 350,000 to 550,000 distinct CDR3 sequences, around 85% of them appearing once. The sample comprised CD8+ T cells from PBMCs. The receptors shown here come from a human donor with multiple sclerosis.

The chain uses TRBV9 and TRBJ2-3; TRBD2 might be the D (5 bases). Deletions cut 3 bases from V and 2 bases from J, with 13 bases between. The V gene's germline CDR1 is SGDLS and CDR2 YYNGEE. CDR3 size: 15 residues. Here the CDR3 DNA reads TGTGCCAGCAGCGCTCGAGGACTGTTCACAGATACGCAGTATTTT. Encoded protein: CASSARGLFTDTQYF.

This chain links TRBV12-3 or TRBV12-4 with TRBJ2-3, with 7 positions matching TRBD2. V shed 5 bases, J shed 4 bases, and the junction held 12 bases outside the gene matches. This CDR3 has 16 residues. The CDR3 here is CASSPRGSGKSDTQYF. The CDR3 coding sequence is TGTGCCAGCAGTCCCCGAGGAAGCGGGAAGTCAGATACGCAGTATTTT.

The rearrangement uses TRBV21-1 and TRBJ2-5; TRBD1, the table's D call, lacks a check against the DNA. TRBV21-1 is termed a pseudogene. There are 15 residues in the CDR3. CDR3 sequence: CASSSPTGPQETQYF. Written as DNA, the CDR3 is TGTGCCAGCAGCTCTCCGACAGGGCCCCAAGAGACCCAGTACTTC.

As DNA, the CDR3 is TGTGCCAGCAGCTTAGGGAAGGGAAGCTCCTACAATGAGCAGTTCTTC. It yields the protein CASSLGKGSSYNEQFF. The chain couples TRBV11-2 to TRBJ2-1; no clear D. The CDR3 has 16 residues. Trimming left V 1 base short and J 0 bases short, with 10 bases between. Per the germline V gene, CDR1 is SGHAT and CDR2 is FQNNGV. The full variable domain, rest sourced from reference TRBV11-2 and TRBJ2-1, is EAGVAQSPRYKIIEKRQSVAFWCNPISGHATLYWYQQILGQGPKLLIQFQNNGVVDDSQLPKDRFSAERLKGVDSTLKIQPAKLEDSAVYLCASSLGKGSSYNEQFFGPGTRLTVL.

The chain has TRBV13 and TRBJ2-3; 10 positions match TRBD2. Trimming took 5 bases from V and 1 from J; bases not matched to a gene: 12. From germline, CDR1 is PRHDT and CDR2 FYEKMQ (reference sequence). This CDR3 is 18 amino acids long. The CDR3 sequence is CASSAAGYGLAGTDTQYF. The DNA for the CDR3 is TGTGCCAGCAGCGCTGCTGGGTATGGACTAGCGGGCACAGATACGCAGTATTTT.

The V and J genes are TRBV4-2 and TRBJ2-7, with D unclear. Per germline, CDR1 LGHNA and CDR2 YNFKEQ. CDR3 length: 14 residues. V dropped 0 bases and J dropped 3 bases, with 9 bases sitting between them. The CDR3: CASSQDRVLYEQYF. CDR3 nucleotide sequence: TGTGCCAGCAGCCAAGATCGCGTCCTCTACGAGCAGTACTTC.

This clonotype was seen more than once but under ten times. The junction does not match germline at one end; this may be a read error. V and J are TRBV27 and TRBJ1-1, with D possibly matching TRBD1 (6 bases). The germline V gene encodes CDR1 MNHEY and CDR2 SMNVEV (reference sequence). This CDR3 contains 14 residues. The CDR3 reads CASSLRGTWTEAFF. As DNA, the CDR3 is TGTGCCAGCAGTTTGAGGGGGACGTGGACTGAGGCTTTCTTT.

CDR3 amino acids: CASSQESVTEAFF. CDR3 DNA: TGCGCCAGCAGCCAAGAATCCGTCACTGAAGCTTTCTTT. This chain joins TRBV4-1 and TRBJ1-1; no reliable D call. Germline CDR1 MGHRA, CDR2 YSYEKL. CDR3 size: 13 residues. Trimming took off 0 bases at V and 4 bases at J, with 6 bases between the two ends.

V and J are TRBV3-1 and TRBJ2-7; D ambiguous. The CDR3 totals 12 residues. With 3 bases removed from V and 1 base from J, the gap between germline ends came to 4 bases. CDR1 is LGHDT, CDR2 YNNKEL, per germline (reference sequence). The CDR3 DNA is TGTGCCAGCAGCCAGGTATCCTACGAGCAGTACTTC. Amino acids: CASSQVSYEQYF.

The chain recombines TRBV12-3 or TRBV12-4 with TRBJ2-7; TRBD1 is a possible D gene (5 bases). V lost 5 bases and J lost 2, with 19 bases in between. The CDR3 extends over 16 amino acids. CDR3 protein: CASSHTPDSPTYEQYF. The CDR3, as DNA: TGTGCCAGCAGTCACACCCCAGACAGTCCGACCTACGAGCAGTACTTC.

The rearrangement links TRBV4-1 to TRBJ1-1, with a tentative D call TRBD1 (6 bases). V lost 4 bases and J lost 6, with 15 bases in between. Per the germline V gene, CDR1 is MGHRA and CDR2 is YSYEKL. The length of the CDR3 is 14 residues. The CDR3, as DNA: TGCGCCAGCAGCCTCCCGACGACAGGAGCTGAAGCTTTCTTT. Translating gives CASSLPTTGAEAFF.

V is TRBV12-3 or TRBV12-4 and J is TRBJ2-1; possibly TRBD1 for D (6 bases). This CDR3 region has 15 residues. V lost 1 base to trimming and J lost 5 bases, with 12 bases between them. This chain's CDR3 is CASSLEGEKNNEQFF. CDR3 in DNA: TGTGCCAGCAGTTTAGAGGGGGAGAAGAACAATGAGCAGTTCTTC.

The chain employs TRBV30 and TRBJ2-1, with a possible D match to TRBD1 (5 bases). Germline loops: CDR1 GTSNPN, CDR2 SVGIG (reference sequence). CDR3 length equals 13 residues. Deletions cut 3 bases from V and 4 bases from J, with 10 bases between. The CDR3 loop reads CAWRQEIYNEQFF. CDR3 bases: TGTGCCTGGAGACAGGAGATTTACAATGAGCAGTTCTTC. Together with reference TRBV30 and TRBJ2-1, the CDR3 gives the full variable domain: SQTIHQWPATLVQPVGSPLSLECTVEGTSNPNLYWYRQAAGRGLQLLFYSVGIGQISSEVPQNLSASRPQDRQFILSSKKLLLSDSGFYLCAWRQEIYNEQFFGPGTRLTVL.

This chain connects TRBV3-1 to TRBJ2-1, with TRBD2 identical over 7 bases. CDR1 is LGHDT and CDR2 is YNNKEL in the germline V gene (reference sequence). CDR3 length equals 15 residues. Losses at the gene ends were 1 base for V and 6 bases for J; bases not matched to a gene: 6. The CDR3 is CASSQGGDYLNEQFF. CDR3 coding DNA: TGTGCCAGCAGCCAAGGAGGGGACTACCTCAATGAGCAGTTCTTC.

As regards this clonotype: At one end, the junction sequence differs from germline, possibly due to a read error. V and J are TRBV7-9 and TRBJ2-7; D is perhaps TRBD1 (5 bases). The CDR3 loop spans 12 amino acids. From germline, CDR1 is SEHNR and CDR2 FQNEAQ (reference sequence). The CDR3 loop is CASRLGADEQYF. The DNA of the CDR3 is TGTGCCAGCAGATTAGGGGCGGACGAGCAGTACTTC.

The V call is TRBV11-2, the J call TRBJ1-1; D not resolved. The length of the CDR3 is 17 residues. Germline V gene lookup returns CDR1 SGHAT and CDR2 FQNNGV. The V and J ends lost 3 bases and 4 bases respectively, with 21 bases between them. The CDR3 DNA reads TGTGCCAGCAGCTTGTGGAGACGCCGGCTCGAAGGCACTGAAGCTTTCTTT. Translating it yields CASSLWRRRLEGTEAFF.

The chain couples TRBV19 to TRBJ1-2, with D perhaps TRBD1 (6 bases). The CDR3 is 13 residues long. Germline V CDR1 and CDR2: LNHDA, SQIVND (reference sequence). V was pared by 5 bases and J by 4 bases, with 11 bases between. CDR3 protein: CASSAGGGYGYTF. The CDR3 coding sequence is TGTGCCAGTAGTGCCGGAGGGGGCTATGGCTACACCTTC.